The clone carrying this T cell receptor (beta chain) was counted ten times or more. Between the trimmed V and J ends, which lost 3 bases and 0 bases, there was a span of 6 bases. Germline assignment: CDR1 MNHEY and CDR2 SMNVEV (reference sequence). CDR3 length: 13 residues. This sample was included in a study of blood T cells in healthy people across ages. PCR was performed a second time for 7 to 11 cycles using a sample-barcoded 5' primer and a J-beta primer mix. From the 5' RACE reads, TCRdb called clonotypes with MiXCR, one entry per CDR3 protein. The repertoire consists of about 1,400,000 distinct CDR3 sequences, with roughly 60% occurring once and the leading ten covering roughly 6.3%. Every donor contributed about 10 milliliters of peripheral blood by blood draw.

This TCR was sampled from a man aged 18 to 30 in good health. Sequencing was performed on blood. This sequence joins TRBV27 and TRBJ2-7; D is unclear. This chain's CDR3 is CASSFGISYEQYF. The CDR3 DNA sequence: TGTGCCAGCAGTTTTGGGATCTCCTACGAGCAGTACTTC.